This entry lists 17 T cell receptor beta chains sequenced from one sample in a study of blood T cell repertoires in COVID-19. The assay was immunoSEQ multiplex PCR, and TCRdb's table has in-frame clones only and misses some. The table shows a few hundred thousand clones, with 90% occurring only once. Sequenced input: PBMCs or T cells enriched from blood (not recorded which). All receptors come from a man in his thirties or forties who had been exposed to COVID-19.

CDR3 sequence (DNA): TGCGCCAGCAGCGTGGATAGCGGGGACTTTTACGAGCAGTACTTC. Amino acid sequence: CASSVDSGDFYEQYF. The V and J genes are TRBV5-1 and TRBJ2-7, with 8 nucleotides matching TRBD2. The V gene end was trimmed by 4 bases and the J gene end by 4 bases; junction bases not matched to a gene: 10. The CDR3 runs 15 residues. Looked up from germline, CDR1 is SGHRS and CDR2 is YFSETQ.

This chain links TRBV29-1 with TRBJ2-3; possible D gene TRBD2, 7 bases. V lost 6 bases and J 0 bases, leaving 10 bases between the germline ends. The germline gives CDR1 SQVTM, CDR2 ANQGSEA. The CDR3 runs to 13 residues. The CDR3 DNA follows: TGCAGCGTGGGGGGGCGGAGCACAGATACGCAGTATTTT. It is translated as CSVGGRSTDTQYF.

The J gene is TRBJ1-3, the V gene TRBV2, with 11 bases matching TRBD1. The CDR3 loop spans 15 amino acids. After removal of 5 bases from V and 6 bases from J, the junction contained 6 bases not matched to a gene. The germline CDR1 and CDR2 sequences are SNHLY and FYNNEI. The CDR3 nucleotides read TGTGCCAGCAGTTTGGACAGGGGGCGGCCAAACACCATATATTTT. Residues: CASSLDRGRPNTIYF.

The V call is TRBV7-2, the J call TRBJ2-1, with TRBD1 as a possible D gene (5 bases). Germline-derived CDR1 and CDR2 are SGHTA and FQGNSA. The CDR3 covers 13 residues. Trimming stripped 1 base from V and 8 bases from J, with 9 bases between. The CDR3 sequence is CASSLDRLYEQFF. Written as DNA, the CDR3 is TGTGCCAGCAGCTTAGACAGGCTCTATGAGCAGTTCTTC.

The V and J genes are TRBV7-2 and TRBJ1-2; TRBD1 might be the D (5 bases). The CDR3 consists of 15 residues. Germline V gives CDR1 SGHTA, CDR2 FQGNSA. The V end lost 2 bases, the J end lost 4 bases, and 14 bases lay between the germline ends. The CDR3 region is CASSLNQGLGYGYTF. The CDR3 nucleotides read TGTGCCAGCAGCTTAAATCAGGGTCTCGGCTATGGCTACACCTTC. The whole variable domain, filled in from reference TRBV7-2 and TRBJ1-2, reads GAGVSQSPSNKVTEKGKDVELRCDPISGHTALYWYRQSLGQGLEFLIYFQGNSAPDKSGLPSDRFSAERTGGSVSTLTIQRTQQEDSAVYLCASSLNQGLGYGYTFGSGTRLTVV.

The V call is TRBV5-1, the J call TRBJ1-1; possible D gene TRBD1, 5 bases. With 0 bases removed from V and 1 base from J, the gap between germline ends came to 10 bases. There are 15 residues in the CDR3. Germline V gene sequence: CDR1 SGHRS, CDR2 YFSETQ. The CDR3 sequence is CASSLEPQANTEAFF. CDR3 nucleotides: TGCGCCAGCAGCTTGGAACCACAGGCGAACACTGAAGCTTTCTTT.

The chain joins TRBV7-2 to TRBJ2-3; 10 nucleotides line up with TRBD2. Germline CDR1 and CDR2: SGHTA and FQGNSA. Trimming took 5 bases from V and 6 from J; bases not matched to a gene: 5. The CDR3 extends over 14 amino acids. As DNA, the CDR3 is TGTGCCAGCAGCCCTGGGACTAGCGCCGATACGCAGTATTTT. It codes for CASSPGTSADTQYF.

In its sample, this clone was seen a few times. The CDR3 loop reads CTSSQIFPYYEQYF. CDR3 bases: TGCACCAGCAGCCAAATCTTTCCCTACTACGAGCAGTACTTC. This sequence joins TRBV1 and TRBJ2-7; the D segment call TRBD2 is taken from the table without a DNA check. TRBV1 is deemed a pseudogene. The CDR3 spans 14 residues.

This chain connects TRBV6-5 to TRBJ1-1, with D tentatively TRBD1 (5 bases). This CDR3 has 14 amino acids. Germline V gene sequence: CDR1 MNHEY, CDR2 SVGAGI. V lost 2 bases, J lost 4 bases, and 11 bases lay in between. The CDR3 loop reads CASSYGTQGTEAFF. CDR3 sequence (DNA): TGTGCCAGCAGTTACGGCACCCAGGGCACTGAAGCTTTCTTT.

The sample holds a few counts of this clone. V usage is TRBV7-2 and J usage is TRBJ2-5, with 9 bases fitting TRBD2. With 4 bases clipped from V and 2 bases from J, the junction kept 8 bases outside the gene matches. Looked up from germline, CDR1 is SGHTA and CDR2 is FQGNSA. This CDR3 is built from 16 residues. The CDR3 DNA reads as TGTGCCAGCAGCTCTAATAGCGGGGGCGTTCAAGAGACCCAGTACTTC. Its protein is CASSSNSGGVQETQYF.

V and J are TRBV3-1 (or the pseudogene TRBV3-2) and TRBJ1-4, with D possibly matching TRBD1 (5 bases). V lost 5 bases and J lost 4, with 23 bases in between. The V gene's germline CDR1 is LGHDT and CDR2 YNNKEL (reference sequence). The CDR3 covers 18 residues. The CDR3 DNA reads as TGTGCCAGCAGCGGAAACGACAGTCCTCTCCCTGATAATGAAAAACTGTTTTTT. This codes for CASSGNDSPLPDNEKLFF.

In its sample, this clone was seen once. The V and J genes are TRBV7-9 and TRBJ1-2; 7 positions agree with TRBD1. Germline V gene sequence: CDR1 SEHNR, CDR2 FQNEAQ (reference sequence). The CDR3 has 14 amino acids. V dropped 1 base and J dropped 4; count of bases not matched to a gene: 3. CDR3 residues: CASSLGDSLYGYTF. The DNA of the CDR3 is TGTGCCAGCAGCTTAGGGGACAGCCTCTATGGCTACACCTTC.

The chain joins TRBV11-1 to TRBJ2-7; no clear D gene. Trimming removed 0 bases at V and 2 bases at J, with 5 bases between. This CDR3 spans 13 amino acids. Germline V gene data show CDR1 as SGHAT and CDR2 as FQDESV (reference sequence). The CDR3 spells CASSLAVAYEQYF. Here the CDR3 DNA reads TGTGCCAGCAGCTTAGCCGTAGCCTACGAGCAGTACTTC.

The chain is built from TRBV6-5 and TRBJ2-1; 8 nucleotides line up with TRBD1. CDR1 is MNHEY, CDR2 SVGAGI, per germline. V lost 2 bases, J lost 8 bases, and 11 bases stayed unmatched. This CDR3 is built from 16 residues. CDR3 nucleotide sequence: TGTGCCAGCAGTTACGAGCCTGGGCAGGGGGCGGATGAGCAGTTCTTC. Encoded protein: CASSYEPGQGADEQFF.

The chain is built from TRBV11-2 and TRBJ1-6; TRBD1 matches 9 bases. There are 15 residues in the CDR3. Germline V gene sequence: CDR1 SGHAT, CDR2 FQNNGV. Losses at the gene ends were 5 bases for V and 6 bases for J; bases not matched to a gene: 5. In nucleotides, the CDR3 is TGTGCCAGCAGCGCAACGGGACAGGGTAATTCACCCCTCCACTTT. It specifies CASSATGQGNSPLHF.

The CDR3 loop reads CASSRVSGWELFF. DNA for the CDR3: TGCGCCAGCAGCCGGGTGTCGGGGTGGGAGCTGTTTTTT. The V gene is TRBV4-3, the J gene TRBJ2-2; possibly TRBD2 for D (5 bases). CDR3 size: 13 residues. The germline CDR1 and CDR2 sequences are LGHNA and YSLEER. Between the trimmed V and J ends, which lost 4 bases and 9 bases, there was a span of 12 bases.

This rearrangement joins TRBV27 to TRBJ1-6; D is uncertain. The V gene lost 6 bases and the J gene lost 13 bases, with 16 bases spanning the gap. Germline-derived CDR1 and CDR2 are MNHEY and SMNVEV (reference sequence). The CDR3 consists of 13 residues. Here the CDR3 DNA reads TGTGCCAGCAGACCGGGGAGTGTGAAGCCCCTCCACTTT. This sequence encodes CASRPGSVKPLHF.